This T cell receptor beta chain comes out of a study of vaccination and CD4 T cells after COVID-19 (dated by TCRdb to between 2021 and 2022). Turning to the overall study: Convalescent patients had a positive SARS-CoV-2 result on nasal swab PCR, and of these patients, several had mild disease and one had severe disease. The convalescent cohort included six males and four females, with two Hispanic individuals, seven Caucasians, two Asians and one multiracial person. Each participant got two doses of either the Pfizer-BioNTech BNT162b2 vaccine (n=8) or the Moderna mRNA-1273 vaccine (n=2). Post-COVID blood samples were collected from convalescent patients a median of roughly 100 days after diagnosis, with a range of about 30 to 170 days. Post-vaccine blood samples were obtained a median of approximately 74 days after the second vaccine dose, with a range of about 12 to 241 days. For stimulating the cultures, overlapping spike peptide pools were used, derived from SARS-CoV-2 as well as from the common cold coronaviruses HCoV-NL63, HCoV-OC43 and HCoV-229E. In control cultures, a CEFX viral epitope pool was used as positive control, an HIV-1 Nef peptide pool was used as negative control, or no peptide was added. The spike-specific CD4+ TCR repertoire was compared before and after mRNA vaccination in over 9 COVID-19 convalescent patients and a handful of infection-naive healthy vaccine recipients. Results the study describes overall, beyond this receptor: Of the vaccine-specific clones found in convalescent patients, nearly all (304 of 307) were mono-reactive for SARS-CoV-2 spike instead of being cross-reactive with common cold coronaviruses. The number of convalescent patients in the study was relatively small, and the study did not examine early timepoints following natural infection. Among convalescent patients, a median about 86% of the SARS-CoV-2-reactive clones seen after vaccination appeared only after vaccination, which suggests priming specific to the vaccine. Although the median number of SARS-CoV-2-reactive clonotypes went up from fewer than 25 after infection to about 38 after vaccination, the increase was not significant.

About this clonotype: This clone's antigen is unknown. No quality values exist for individual bases; no much larger clone is one base distant.

The treatment or condition label on this specimen signifies: roughly 10-day PBMC culture with coronavirus spike peptide pools or control peptides (ViraFEST assay). The ViraFEST assay was used in the study, in which antigen-specific T cells were expanded with peptide pools and expanded clonotypes were subsequently identified by TCR sequencing. Positive SARS-CoV-2 PCR tests in the convalescent patients dated from March to December 2020, before Alpha, Beta and Delta variants emerged in the United States. PBMCs were cultured at fewer than 2.5 million per well in IMDM supplemented with approximately 4.7% human AB serum and about 9.6 IU/ml IL-2, with 9.5 to 10 ug/ml peptide pools added. Half of the culture medium was replaced with fresh IL-2-containing medium on days 3 and 7. Once the cells had been in culture for roughly 11 days, the EasySep CD4+ T cell isolation kit was used to isolate CD4+ T cells by negative selection. Ficoll-Paque Plus gradient centrifugation was used to isolate PBMCs from whole blood, and the isolated PBMCs were then either used fresh or cryopreserved at -140C. In general, triplicate wells were set up for every culture condition.

The method was PCR. DNA from cultured CD4+ T cells was subjected to TCR sequencing with the Oncomine TCR Beta short-read assay at the Johns Hopkins FTIC core. Genomic DNA was extracted from the cultured CD4+ T cells with the QIAamp micro DNA kit. Oncomine TCR Beta libraries from cultured CD4+ T cells were pooled with unique dual indexes and sequenced on an Illumina iSeq 100. The original pipeline was this. Non-productive sequences were removed, and CDR3s that did not start with C, did not end with F or W, or were shorter than 7 amino acids were discarded. Antigen-specific clonotypes were identified with the MANAFEST web application by comparing peptide-stimulated wells with reference and other culture wells. An FDR below 0.05, an odds ratio above 5, and a productive frequency above 0.1% in at least two of three replicate wells were required for clones to be considered positive. A clonotype counted as cross-reactive if it showed significant expansion both in the SARS-CoV-2 spike wells and in at least one common cold coronavirus spike condition. CDR3 homology was assessed with Levenshtein distances (stringdist) and unrooted phylogenetic trees (ape) in R version 3.6.1. The raw public data were reprocessed by TCRdb itself: fastp quality trimming at Q25, MiXCR clonotype calling, in-frame beta chains only. Every distinct CDR3 protein forms one entry, paired with its most common genes and DNA. These V and J calls originate from TCRdb's pipeline instead of the authors' own analysis. The sample data list 10,000 or so distinct CDR3 sequences, and 45% to 55% of these were observed just once. The top ten clonotypes cover 39% of the sample.

The germline V gene (reference sequence) yields LNHDA for CDR1 and SQIVND for CDR2. Taken from cysteine to phenylalanine, the CDR3 has 17 residues. Here the CDR3 DNA is all that survives: 51 bases in frame from base 1. The junction shows trimming of 2 bases on V and 0 bases on J, and the gene matches do not reach 9 bases of it. The clonotype was recovered from a human donor who had recovered from COVID-19. The sequence links TRBV19 to TRBJ2-7, and 8 bases in between align with TRBD1. Sequencing was done on a sample of CD4+ T cells from blood, cultured in vitro. In nucleotides, the sequence is TGTGCCAGTAGTATATCTGGAGGGACAGGACACTCCTACGAGCAGTACTTC. The encoded protein is CASSISGGTGHSYEQYF.